One sample yielded the 18 T cell receptor beta chains listed below, sequenced in a study of T cells after yellow fever vaccination. TCRdb passed the 5' RACE reads through MiXCR, listing each CDR3 protein once. The sample has around 590,000 distinct CDR3 sequences, 9% to 15% seen once; the top ten hold under 15%. This sample comprised PBMCs, obtained on the day of the yellow fever booster vaccination. The receptors were sampled from a man aged 25 to 45 who received the YFV17D yellow fever vaccine.

The chain links TRBV27 to TRBJ2-7; no reliable D call. Trimming removed 2 bases at V and 6 bases at J, with 11 bases between. CDR3 length equals 13 residues. Germline V CDR1 and CDR2: MNHEY, SMNVEV (reference sequence). The CDR3 sequence is CASSLTGGAEQYF. In DNA form, the CDR3 reads TGTGCCAGCAGTTTAACGGGTGGTGCCGAGCAGTACTTC.

J is TRBJ1-5 and V is TRBV19, with 9 bases that match TRBD1. The CDR3 loop spans 17 amino acids. Germline CDR1 is LNHDA and CDR2 is SQIVND (reference sequence). With V trimmed by 3 bases and J by 1 base, 7 bases remained unmatched. The CDR3, as DNA: TGTGCCAGTAGTATTGGTAGGACAGGGGCGAGCAATCAGCCCCAGCATTTT. This codes for CASSIGRTGASNQPQHF.

The chain joins TRBV20-1 to TRBJ1-4; D is unclear. Germline loops: CDR1 DFQATT, CDR2 SNEGSKA (reference sequence). The CDR3 has 11 amino acids. The V end lost 5 bases, the J end lost 6 bases, and 7 bases lay between the germline ends. The CDR3 spells CSAPYDEKLFF. The CDR3 DNA reads as TGCAGTGCTCCTTACGATGAAAAACTGTTTTTT.

This clonotype was observed a handful of times. This chain connects TRBV6-2 or TRBV6-3 to TRBJ2-7, with 7 bases aligning to TRBD2. The ends lost 6 bases at V and 3 bases at J; junction bases unmatched: 11. There are 15 residues in the CDR3. The germline gives CDR1 MNHEY, CDR2 SVGEGT. This CDR3 is CASSLPGQRDYEQYF. In nucleotides, the CDR3 is TGTGCCAGCAGCCTGCCAGGGCAGCGGGACTACGAGCAGTACTTC.

This clonotype occurred many times. The chain recombines TRBV28 with TRBJ2-5; the D gene is possibly TRBD2 (6 bases). V lost 6 bases and J 0 bases, leaving 14 bases between the germline ends. In germline, CDR1 is MDHEN, CDR2 SYDVKM. This CDR3 contains 15 residues. The DNA for the CDR3 is TGTGCCAGCAGACTCGGTGGGGGGTACCAAGAGACCCAGTACTTC. Translating it yields CASRLGGGYQETQYF.

This clonotype was seen a handful of times. J is TRBJ1-1 and V is TRBV7-6; 7 bases fit TRBD1. Germline CDR1 is SGHVS and CDR2 is FNYEAQ. This CDR3 contains 12 residues. The V gene end was trimmed by 4 bases and the J gene end by 8 bases; junction bases not matched to a gene: 4. The CDR3 sequence is CASSYVDREAFF. The CDR3 nucleotides read TGTGCCAGCAGCTACGTGGACAGGGAAGCTTTCTTT.

This clonotype was counted a few times. The chain uses TRBV2 and TRBJ2-1; possibly TRBD2 for D (6 bases). The ends were cut back, 7 bases at V and 9 bases at J, with 16 bases in the middle. CDR1 and CDR2 from the germline V gene are SNHLY and FYNNEI. This CDR3 comprises 13 residues. CDR3 residues: CASTYLAPIEQFF. CDR3 coding DNA: TGTGCCAGCACGTACCTAGCGCCAATTGAGCAGTTCTTC.

The chain is built from TRBV20-1 and TRBJ2-7; TRBD2 aligns across 9 bases. The germline CDR1 and CDR2 sequences are DFQATT and SNEGSKA (reference sequence). V was clipped by 1 base and J by 7 bases; unmatched bases: 8. CDR3 length: 14 residues. The CDR3 loop reads CSARASGTRGEQYF. As DNA, the CDR3 is TGCAGTGCTAGAGCTAGCGGGACCAGAGGGGAGCAGTACTTC.

Of note for this clonotype: A junction boundary mismatches the germline segment, possibly from a read error. This chain links TRBV3-1 with TRBJ2-2, with D perhaps assigned TRBD1 or TRBD2 (5 bases each). Germline CDR1 is LGHDT and CDR2 is YNNKEL (reference sequence). This CDR3 contains 14 residues. The chain's CDR3 is CASSQGRATGDLFF. In nucleotides, the CDR3 is TGTGCCAGCAGCCAAGGCAGGGCCACCGGGGACCTGTTTTTT.

This clonotype was found a few times. This chain joins TRBV18 and TRBJ2-7; 8 bases are shared with TRBD1. In germline, CDR1 is KGHSH, CDR2 LQKENI. V shed 6 bases and J 4 bases; nucleotides not matched to a gene: 14. The CDR3 loop spans 16 amino acids. The CDR3 region has the DNA TGTGCCAGCTCTCAACCTAACGCCGGGACAGGTTACGAGCAGTACTTC. This sequence encodes CASSQPNAGTGYEQYF.

V and J are TRBV5-1 and TRBJ2-3; D gene unclear. This CDR3 has 13 residues. Between the trimmed V and J ends, which lost 4 bases and 2 bases, there was a span of 8 bases. Germline V CDR1 and CDR2: SGHRS, YFSETQ. The CDR3, as DNA: TGCGCCAGCAGCAAGACCAACACAGATACGCAGTATTTT. Translated, it gives CASSKTNTDTQYF.

This clonotype was counted a few times. The chain couples TRBV6-1 to TRBJ2-7; the match to TRBD2 covers 12 bases. The V segment lost 4 bases and the J segment 4 bases; nucleotides outside the gene matches: 5. Germline V gene data show CDR1 as MNHNS and CDR2 as SASEGT. This CDR3 has 15 amino acids. CDR3 sequence: CASSGRTSGKYEQYF. The CDR3 nucleotides are TGTGCCAGCAGTGGCAGGACTAGCGGGAAATACGAGCAGTACTTC.

This clonotype was recorded at least ten times. This chain connects TRBV5-1 to TRBJ1-3; TRBD1 aligns across 9 bases. This CDR3 spans 17 amino acids. The germline gives CDR1 SGHRS, CDR2 YFSETQ. V trimming: 4 bases; J trimming: 0 bases; junction bases outside the gene matches: 8. The CDR3 bases are TGCGCCAGCAGCCGTGACAGGGGGACTTTCTCTGGAAACACCATATATTTT. This codes for CASSRDRGTFSGNTIYF.

The rearrangement uses TRBV29-1 and TRBJ2-1; no reliable D call. The CDR3 runs to 12 residues. Trimming pared 5 bases from V and 10 bases from J, leaving 15 bases between. In germline, CDR1 is SQVTM, CDR2 ANQGSEA. The CDR3 loop is CSVKSVGREQFF. For the CDR3, the DNA is TGCAGCGTTAAGAGCGTAGGACGGGAGCAGTTCTTC.

This clonotype was seen a few times. The chain links TRBV5-1 to TRBJ2-3; no reliable D call. The CDR3 runs to 15 residues. The V end was cut by 2 bases, the J end by 2 bases, with 12 bases between. Germline V gene lookup returns CDR1 SGHRS and CDR2 YFSETQ. The CDR3 loop is CASSLDRPPTDTQYF. DNA of the CDR3: TGCGCCAGCAGCTTAGACCGACCTCCCACAGATACGCAGTATTTT.

This chain joins TRBV6-5 and TRBJ2-1; 11 nucleotides match TRBD2. V dropped 7 bases and J dropped 4; count of bases not matched to a gene: 9. In germline, CDR1 is MNHEY, CDR2 SVGAGI. The CDR3 loop spans 16 amino acids. The CDR3 region is CASNPGGLAEYNEQFF. The CDR3 nucleotides read TGTGCCAGCAACCCGGGGGGACTAGCGGAATACAATGAGCAGTTCTTC.

This clonotype was counted a few times. The rearrangement uses TRBV29-1 and TRBJ2-7; D perhaps matches TRBD1 (5 bases). The CDR3 sequence is 13 residues long. The germline CDR1 and CDR2 sequences are SQVTM and ANQGSEA. Trimming removed 4 bases at V and 1 base at J, with 11 bases between. The CDR3 sequence is CSVVSGSSYEQYF. The CDR3 nucleotides are TGCAGCGTTGTTTCAGGGTCGTCCTACGAGCAGTACTTC.

The chain combines TRBV5-6 with TRBJ2-4; D remains unclear. This CDR3 region has 14 residues. Germline V gene lookup returns CDR1 SGHDT and CDR2 YYEEEE. V was trimmed by 2 bases and J by 1 base, leaving 7 bases between them. The CDR3 region is CASSFSAAKNIQYF. The CDR3 region has the DNA TGTGCCAGCAGCTTCTCGGCGGCCAAAAACATTCAGTACTTC.